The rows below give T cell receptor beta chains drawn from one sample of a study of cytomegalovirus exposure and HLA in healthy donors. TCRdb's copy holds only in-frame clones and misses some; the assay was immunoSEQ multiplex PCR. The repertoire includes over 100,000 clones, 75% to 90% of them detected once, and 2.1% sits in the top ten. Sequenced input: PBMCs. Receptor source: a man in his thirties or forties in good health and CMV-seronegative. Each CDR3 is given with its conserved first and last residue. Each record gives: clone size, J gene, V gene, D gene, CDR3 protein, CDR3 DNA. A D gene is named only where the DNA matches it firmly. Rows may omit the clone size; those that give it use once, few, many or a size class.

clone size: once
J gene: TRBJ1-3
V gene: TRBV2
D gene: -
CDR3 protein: CASRAEVAIYF
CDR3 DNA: TGTGCCAGCAGGGCGGAGGTGGCCATATATTTT

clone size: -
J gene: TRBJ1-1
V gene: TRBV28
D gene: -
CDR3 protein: CASSLLGADTEAFF
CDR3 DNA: TGTGCCAGCAGTTTATTGGGGGCCGACACTGAAGCTTTCTTT

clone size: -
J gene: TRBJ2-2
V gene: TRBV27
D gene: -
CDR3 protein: CASAGVNNRERGGELFF
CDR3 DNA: TGTGCCAGCGCCGGCGTAAATAACAGGGAAAGGGGCGGGGAGCTGTTTTTT

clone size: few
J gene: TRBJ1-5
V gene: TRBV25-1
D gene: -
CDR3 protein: CASSEGRGNQPQHF
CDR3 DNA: TGTGCCAGCAGTGAAGGCAGGGGCAATCAGCCCCAGCATTTT

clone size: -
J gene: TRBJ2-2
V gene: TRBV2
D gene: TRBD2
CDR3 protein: CASNPLAGGTGELFF
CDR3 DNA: TGTGCCAGCAACCCTCTAGCGGGGGGTACCGGGGAGCTGTTTTTT

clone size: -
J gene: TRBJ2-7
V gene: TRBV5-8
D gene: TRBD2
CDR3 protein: CASSSRSGGLYEQYF
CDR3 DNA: TGTGCCAGCAGCTCCCGTAGCGGGGGGCTATACGAGCAGTACTTC

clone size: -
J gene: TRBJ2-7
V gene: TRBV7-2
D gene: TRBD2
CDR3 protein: CASSLFRLAGHSTYEQYF
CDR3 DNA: TGTGCCAGCAGCTTATTTAGACTAGCGGGCCATTCAACCTACGAGCAGTACTTC

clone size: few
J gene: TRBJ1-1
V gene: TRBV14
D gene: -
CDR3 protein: CASSHSGPNTEAFF
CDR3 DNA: TGTGCCAGCAGCCATAGCGGCCCGAACACTGAAGCTTTCTTT

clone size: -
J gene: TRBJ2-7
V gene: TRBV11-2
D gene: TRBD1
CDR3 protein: CASSLVGGPSYEQYF
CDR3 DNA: TGTGCCAGCAGCTTAGTAGGGGGCCCCTCCTACGAGCAGTACTTC

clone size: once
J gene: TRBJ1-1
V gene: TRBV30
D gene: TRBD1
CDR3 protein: CAWSVRDSRAFF
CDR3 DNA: TGTGCCTGGAGTGTACGGGACAGTAGAGCTTTCTTT

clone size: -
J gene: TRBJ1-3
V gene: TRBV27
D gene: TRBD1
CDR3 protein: CASSEQGSGNTIYF
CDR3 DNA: TGTGCCAGCAGTGAACAGGGGTCTGGAAACACCATATATTTT

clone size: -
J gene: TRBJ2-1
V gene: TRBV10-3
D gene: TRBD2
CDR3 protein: CAIRELAGGTYNEQFF
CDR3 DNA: TGTGCCATCAGGGAACTAGCGGGGGGGACCTACAATGAGCAGTTCTTC

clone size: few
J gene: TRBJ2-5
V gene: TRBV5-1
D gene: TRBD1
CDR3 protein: CASSLDGQGGETQYF
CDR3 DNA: TGCGCCAGCAGCCTAGATGGACAGGGGGGGGAGACCCAGTACTTC

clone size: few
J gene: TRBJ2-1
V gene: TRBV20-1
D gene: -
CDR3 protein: CSVSRRGEQFF
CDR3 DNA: TGCAGTGTCTCCCGACGGGGTGAGCAGTTCTTC

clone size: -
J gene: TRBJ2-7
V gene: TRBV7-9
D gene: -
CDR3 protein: CASSSHALSYEQYF
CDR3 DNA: TGTGCCAGCAGCTCACATGCCCTCTCCTACGAGCAGTACTTC